This TCR beta chain was recovered during a study of cytotoxic CD8 clonotypes in ibrutinib-treated CLL. Findings and limits, study-wide: A rise in clonality was seen at ibrutinib response, and a fall back toward baseline was seen at progression. Patients showed higher baseline clonality than age-matched healthy donors, and it tracked circulating CD8+ T-cell counts.

Data came from immunoSEQ multiplex PCR; TCRdb stores just in-frame clones and leaves some out. Among 250,000 to 350,000 clones listed, around 69% were seen once. For TCR beta libraries, about 2 micrograms of genomic DNA were obtained from cryopreserved PBMCs. This CDR3 comprises 18 residues. V lost 6 bases and J lost 8; bases outside the gene matches: 19. Looked up from germline, CDR1 is SEHNR and CDR2 is FQNEAQ (reference sequence). As regards this clone: Its target is unknown.

The genes are TRBV7-9 and TRBJ2-1; 10 nucleotides agree with TRBD2. The sequence was collected from a human donor with chronic lymphocytic leukemia. Sequencing was performed on PBMCs, taken at disease progression, from a patient treated with ibrutinib. CDR3 in amino acids: CASRPRLLAGLLVDEQFF. CDR3 DNA: TGTGCCAGCAGACCCCGTCTACTAGCGGGGTTACTAGTCGATGAGCAGTTCTTC.